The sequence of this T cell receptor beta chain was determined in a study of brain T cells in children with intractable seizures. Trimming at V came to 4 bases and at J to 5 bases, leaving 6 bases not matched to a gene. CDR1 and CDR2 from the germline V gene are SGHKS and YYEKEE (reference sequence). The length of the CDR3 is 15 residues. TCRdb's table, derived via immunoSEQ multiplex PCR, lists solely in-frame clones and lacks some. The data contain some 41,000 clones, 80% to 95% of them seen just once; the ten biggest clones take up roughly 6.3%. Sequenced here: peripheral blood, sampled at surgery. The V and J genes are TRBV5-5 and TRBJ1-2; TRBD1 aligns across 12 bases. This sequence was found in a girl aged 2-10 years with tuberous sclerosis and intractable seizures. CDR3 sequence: CASSLGQGAGYGYTF. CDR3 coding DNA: TGTGCCAGCAGCCTGGGACAGGGGGCGGGGTATGGCTACACCTTC. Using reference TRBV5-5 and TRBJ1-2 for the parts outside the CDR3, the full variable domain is DAGVTQSPTHLIKTRGQQVTLRCSPISGHKSVSWYQQVLGQGPQFIFQYYEKEERGRGNFPDRFSARQFPNYSSELNVNALLLGDSALYLCASSLGQGAGYGYTFGSGTRLTVV.